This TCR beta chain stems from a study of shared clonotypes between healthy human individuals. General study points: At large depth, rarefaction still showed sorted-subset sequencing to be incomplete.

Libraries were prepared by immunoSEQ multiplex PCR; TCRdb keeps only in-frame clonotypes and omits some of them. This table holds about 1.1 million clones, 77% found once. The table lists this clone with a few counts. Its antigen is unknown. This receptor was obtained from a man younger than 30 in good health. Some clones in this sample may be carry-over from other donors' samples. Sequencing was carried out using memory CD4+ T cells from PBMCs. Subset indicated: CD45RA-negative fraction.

The DNA of the CDR3 is TGTGCCCGGACCGGGACCTTGAAAGAAAACTCCTACAATGAGCAGTTCTTC. Translation gives CARTGTLKENSYNEQFF. The V and J genes are TRBV30 and TRBJ2-1; the D gene could be TRBD1 or TRBD2 (5 bases each). Trimming left V 8 bases short and J 0 bases short, with 23 bases between. Germline V gene data show CDR1 as GTSNPN and CDR2 as SVGIG (reference sequence). CDR3 size: 17 residues.